The 31 T cell receptor beta chains below were found in one sample sequenced in a study of PD-1 blockade in classical Hodgkin lymphoma (dated by TCRdb to the early 2020s). The meaning of the sample's time point label: cycle 1 day 1 (C1D1), immediately before nivolumab initiation. Relapse after autologous stem cell transplantation had occurred in all trial patients, and cohorts A, B and C were distinguished by prior brentuximab vedotin exposure. The library was prepared using the immunoSEQ multiplex PCR assay. Held by TCRdb, this immuneACCESS table contains in-frame sequences only and omits some clones. Under half of the omission traces to an unresolved V gene where checked; the cause of the rest is unknown. The sample records over 50,000 clones, roughly 80% of which are singletons. About 15% of the sample belongs to the ten largest clones. The sample consisted of peripheral blood mononuclear cells (PBMCs), taken at baseline. The receptors shown here come from a human donor with classical Hodgkin lymphoma.

CDR3 sequence: CSVDGGATPETQYF. Written as DNA, the CDR3 is TGCAGCGTTGACGGGGGGGCCACCCCGGAGACCCAGTACTTC. This chain links TRBV29-1 with TRBJ2-5; 8 bases are a match to TRBD2. Trimming at V came to 3 bases and at J to 5 bases, leaving 8 bases not matched to a gene. Germline CDR1 SQVTM, CDR2 ANQGSEA. The CDR3 loop spans 14 amino acids.

The chain links TRBV5-1 to TRBJ2-2; D gene uncertain. Germline loops: CDR1 SGHRS, CDR2 YFSETQ. V lost 5 bases, J lost 5 bases, and 16 bases lay in between. CDR3 length: 15 residues. Here the CDR3 DNA reads TGCGCCAGCAGGGTTGCGCTAATCGGGACCGGGGAGCTGTTTTTT. Its protein product is CASRVALIGTGELFF.

This chain uses TRBV11-2 with TRBJ2-7; TRBD2 matches at 11 bases. With V trimmed by 3 bases and J by 3 bases, 4 bases remained unmatched. The CDR3 runs 15 residues. Germline lookup yields CDR1 SGHAT and CDR2 FQNNGV. For the CDR3, the DNA is TGTGCCAGCAGCTTCGCCGGGACTAGCGGCTACGAGCAGTACTTC. Its translation: CASSFAGTSGYEQYF.

This rearrangement joins TRBV7-2 to TRBJ1-1; D is unclear. The V end was cut by 1 base, the J end by 3 bases, with 9 bases between. Germline values: CDR1 SGHTA, CDR2 FQGNSA. The CDR3 extends over 14 amino acids. The chain's CDR3 is CASSLGSGYTEAFF. CDR3 DNA: TGTGCCAGCAGCTTAGGTTCAGGTTACACTGAAGCTTTCTTT.

This clone was recorded a few times. The rearrangement links TRBV16 to TRBJ2-7; TRBD1 might be the D (6 bases). Germline CDR1 is KGHSY and CDR2 is FQNENV. The CDR3 runs to 12 residues. V lost 4 bases and J 7 bases, leaving 11 bases between the germline ends. CDR3 sequence reads: CASSPSTGEQYF. The CDR3 DNA is TGTGCCAGCAGCCCATCAACAGGGGAGCAGTACTTC. The variable domain in full, with the rest retrieved from reference TRBV16 and TRBJ2-7, is GEEVAQTPKHLVRGEGQKAKLYCAPIKGHSYVFWYQQVLKNEFKFLISFQNENVFDETGMPKERFSAKCLPNSPCSLEIQATKLEDSAVYFCASSPSTGEQYFGPGTRLTVT.

This clone appeared once. This chain links TRBV4-3 with TRBJ2-1; maybe TRBD2 (6 bases). The CDR3 is made up of 19 amino acids. Between the trimmed V and J ends, which lost 2 bases and 0 bases, there was a span of 20 bases. Germline lookup yields CDR1 LGHNA and CDR2 YSLEER. The DNA for the CDR3 is TGCGCCAGCAGCCAATCTGGACTACTCTACCCTAGCTCCTACAATGAGCAGTTCTTC. Its protein is CASSQSGLLYPSSYNEQFF.

The J gene is TRBJ2-1, the V gene TRBV12-5, with 8 bases that match TRBD2. This CDR3 contains 18 residues. Unmatched junction bases numbered 9, after V lost 0 bases and J lost 2 bases. Germline V CDR1 and CDR2: LGHNT, FRNRAP. The CDR3 DNA reads TGTGCTAGTGGTTTGGTACGGATTAGCGGGAAGACCTACAATGAGCAGTTCTTC. Translating gives CASGLVRISGKTYNEQFF.

This clone came up once. The V gene is TRBV10-3, the J gene TRBJ2-2, with 11 bases matching TRBD2. Looked up from germline, CDR1 is ENHRY and CDR2 is SYGVKD. The CDR3 totals 16 residues. J lost 5 bases, V lost 6 bases, and 8 bases had no gene match. The CDR3, as DNA: TGTGCCATCAGGGCGGCTAGCGGGAGGAATACCGGGGAGCTGTTTTTT. It is translated as CAIRAASGRNTGELFF.

This chain joins TRBV20-1 and TRBJ1-2; 10 nucleotides align to TRBD1. The CDR3 loop spans 11 amino acids. Germline-derived CDR1 and CDR2 are DFQATT and SNEGSKA (reference sequence). Unmatched junction bases numbered 2, after V lost 6 bases and J lost 7 bases. The CDR3 loop is CSARQGAGYTF. The CDR3 DNA reads as TGCAGTGCCCGACAGGGGGCTGGCTACACCTTC.

The genes are TRBV27 and TRBJ2-7; D unresolved. Germline loops: CDR1 MNHEY, CDR2 SMNVEV (reference sequence). The CDR3 is 12 amino acids. V dropped 5 bases and J dropped 6 bases, with 11 bases sitting between them. In nucleotides, the CDR3 is TGTGCCAGCAGTAAAGGTGTCGGCGAGCAGTACTTC. Protein: CASSKGVGEQYF.

This rearrangement joins TRBV5-4 to TRBJ2-3, with D uncertain. The CDR3 is 13 amino acids. V lost 0 bases and J lost 3, with 5 bases in between. Germline V gene lookup returns CDR1 SGHNT and CDR2 YYREEE (reference sequence). The CDR3 reads CASSLGSTDTQYF. CDR3 nucleotides: TGTGCCAGCAGCTTGGGGTCGACAGATACGCAGTATTTT.

The chain employs TRBV5-6 and TRBJ1-5; no firm D call. The CDR3 sequence is 13 residues long. Germline lookup yields CDR1 SGHDT and CDR2 YYEEEE. V was clipped by 2 bases and J by 7 bases, with 10 bases between them. This chain's CDR3 is CASSLYDGQPQHF. CDR3 nucleotide sequence: TGTGCCAGCAGCTTATACGATGGACAGCCCCAGCATTTT. Filled out from reference TRBV5-6 and TRBJ1-5, the complete variable domain reads DAGVTQSPTHLIKTRGQQVTLRCSPKSGHDTVSWYQQALGQGPQFIFQYYEEEERQRGNFPDRFSGHQFPNYSSELNVNALLLGDSALYLCASSLYDGQPQHFGDGTRLSIL.

The J gene is TRBJ2-1, the V gene TRBV10-1, with a tentative D call TRBD1 (6 bases). With 0 bases removed from V and 6 bases from J, the gap between germline ends came to 9 bases. Per the germline V gene, CDR1 is WNHNN and CDR2 is SYGVQD (reference sequence). The CDR3 consists of 14 residues. The CDR3 is CASSESLQGNEQFF. CDR3 sequence (DNA): TGCGCCAGCAGTGAGTCGTTACAGGGCAATGAGCAGTTCTTC.

The chain joins TRBV9 to TRBJ2-1; D gene uncertain. V was pared by 4 bases and J by 4 bases, with 12 bases between. The germline CDR1 and CDR2 sequences are SGDLS and YYNGEE. The CDR3 has 14 residues. The CDR3: CASSLTVEYNEQFF. The DNA for the CDR3 is TGTGCCAGCAGCTTAACTGTCGAGTACAATGAGCAGTTCTTC.

J is TRBJ2-3 and V is TRBV6-5; 9 bases agree with TRBD1. This CDR3 spans 14 amino acids. V lost 8 bases, J lost 2 bases, and 5 bases stayed unmatched. Germline CDR1 reads MNHEY; CDR2 reads SVGAGI. The CDR3 region is CASGGTGFTDTQYF. The DNA of the CDR3 is TGTGCCAGCGGGGGGACAGGGTTCACAGATACGCAGTATTTT.

V gene TRBV28 combines with J gene TRBJ2-7; TRBD1 might be the D (6 bases). CDR1 and CDR2 (germline): MDHEN, SYDVKM. The CDR3 contains 14 residues. V was clipped by 5 bases and J by 2 bases, with 13 bases between them. The CDR3 coding sequence is TGTGCCAGCAGTACGCGGACAGCAACCTACGAGCAGTACGTC. It codes for CASSTRTATYEQYV.

This chain connects TRBV5-1 to TRBJ2-7; D is unresolved. V dropped 0 bases and J dropped 2 bases, with 9 bases sitting between them. The CDR3 contains 14 residues. In germline, CDR1 is SGHRS, CDR2 YFSETQ. As DNA, the CDR3 is TGCGCCAGCAGCTTGGTGGGGATCCCCTACGAGCAGTACTTC. This codes for CASSLVGIPYEQYF.

The rearrangement uses TRBV5-6 and TRBJ2-2; a weak D match, TRBD1 (6 bases). This CDR3 is built from 16 residues. Germline CDR1 and CDR2: SGHDT and YYEEEE. V lost 4 bases and J 4 bases, leaving 17 bases between the germline ends. CDR3 DNA sequence: TGTGCCAGCAGCCTTTTGCAATTACAGGGCACCGGGGAGCTGTTTTTT. It is translated as CASSLLQLQGTGELFF.

V gene TRBV6-5 combines with J gene TRBJ2-1; no definite D call. V lost 3 bases and J lost 7, with 4 bases in between. CDR3 length equals 11 residues. The germline V gene has CDR1 MNHEY and CDR2 SVGAGI. DNA for the CDR3: TGTGCCAGCAGTTATAGTAATGAGCAGTTCTTC. The encoded protein is CASSYSNEQFF.

The table lists this clone with a count of one. CDR3 sequence reads: CATSRETGRETGELFF. The CDR3 DNA is TGTGCCACCAGCAGAGAGACCGGGAGGGAAACCGGGGAGCTGTTTTTT. This sequence joins TRBV15 and TRBJ2-2; 8 bases are a match to TRBD2. This CDR3 is built from 16 residues. V lost 0 bases to trimming and J lost 5 bases; unmatched junction nucleotides: 5. Germline CDR1 LNHNV, CDR2 YYDKDF (reference sequence).

The V and J genes are TRBV5-4 and TRBJ2-7; D unresolved. This CDR3 has 12 residues. The V and J ends lost 3 bases and 3 bases respectively, with 7 bases between them. Germline loops: CDR1 SGHNT, CDR2 YYREEE (reference sequence). The CDR3 DNA reads TGTGCCAGCAGCTCCTCCCTCTACGAGCAGTACTTC. Translated, it gives CASSSSLYEQYF. Complete variable domain (other parts from reference TRBV5-4 and TRBJ2-7): ETGVTQSPTHLIKTRGQQVTLRCSSQSGHNTVSWYQQALGQGPQFIFQYYREEENGRGNFPPRFSGLQFPNYSSELNVNALELDDSALYLCASSSSLYEQYFGPGTRLTVT.

The V and J genes are TRBV27 and TRBJ2-1, with D possibly TRBD1 on 5 matching bases. Trimming left V 2 bases short and J 3 bases short, with 5 bases between. Germline V gene lookup returns CDR1 MNHEY and CDR2 SMNVEV (reference sequence). CDR3 length equals 13 residues. CDR3 sequence: CASSLRGYNEQFF. CDR3 nucleotides: TGTGCCAGCAGTTTAAGGGGCTACAATGAGCAGTTCTTC.

This clone was detected only a few times. The chain recombines TRBV7-6 with TRBJ2-1; a possible D gene is TRBD2 (6 bases). CDR1 is SGHVS and CDR2 is FNYEAQ in the germline V gene. Trimming removed 3 bases at V and 2 bases at J, with 11 bases between. This CDR3 is built from 15 residues. For the CDR3, the DNA is TGTGCCAGCAGCTTGAGGGAGGAGGCCTACAATGAGCAGTTCTTC. Translation gives CASSLREEAYNEQFF.

J is TRBJ2-1 and V is TRBV15; no firm D call. V was shortened by 5 bases and J by 5 bases, with 13 bases between the two germline ends. CDR1 and CDR2 (germline): LNHNV, YYDKDF (reference sequence). The CDR3 sequence is 14 residues long. CDR3 nucleotide sequence: TGTGCCACCAGCTGGTATGGAGAGGACAATGAGCAGTTCTTC. Translation gives CATSWYGEDNEQFF.

This clone showed up just a few times. The V and J genes are TRBV16 and TRBJ1-1; 7 bases are shared with TRBD1. This CDR3 contains 15 residues. Germline assignment: CDR1 KGHSY and CDR2 FQNENV. The junction had 7 bases not matched to a gene; V was cut back by 2 bases and J by 4 bases. CDR3 sequence (DNA): TGTGCCAGCAGCCAAAGACAGGGCTCGAGCACTGAAGCTTTCTTT. Translating gives CASSQRQGSSTEAFF.

The rearrangement joins TRBV4-3 to TRBJ2-7; D is ambiguous. V was pared by 1 base and J by 3 bases, with 13 bases between. Germline-derived CDR1 and CDR2 are LGHNA and YSLEER. The CDR3 is made up of 15 amino acids. The CDR3: CASSQAERKGYEQYF. CDR3 bases: TGCGCCAGCAGCCAAGCCGAGAGAAAGGGCTACGAGCAGTACTTC.

This chain connects TRBV6-5 to TRBJ2-3, with no clear D. Trimming took 6 bases from V and 6 from J, leaving 16 bases between them. Germline loops: CDR1 MNHEY, CDR2 SVGAGI. CDR3 length: 14 residues. CDR3 sequence (DNA): TGTGCCAGCAGCTTGACTCCCCTGGTCGATACGCAGTATTTT. Its protein is CASSLTPLVDTQYF.

CDR3 coding DNA: TGTGCCAGCAGCTTCAGGGTCAGTCAGCCCCAGCATTTT. Protein product: CASSFRVSQPQHF. The chain carries TRBV5-6 and TRBJ1-5, with D tentatively TRBD1 (5 bases). The germline V and J ends were trimmed by 2 bases and 6 bases, with 9 bases remaining between them. The length of the CDR3 is 13 residues. The germline CDR1 and CDR2 sequences are SGHDT and YYEEEE.

The chain's CDR3 is CASSPGQGGTEAFF. In DNA, the CDR3 is TGTGCCAGCAGCCCAGGACAGGGAGGAACTGAAGCTTTCTTT. The genes are TRBV7-2 and TRBJ1-1; 8 bases are shared with TRBD1. There are 14 residues in the CDR3. Germline CDR1 SGHTA, CDR2 FQGNSA. Trimming removed 5 bases from V and 5 bases from J; junction bases left unmatched: 7. Together with reference TRBV7-2 and TRBJ1-1, the CDR3 gives the full variable domain: GAGVSQSPSNKVTEKGKDVELRCDPISGHTALYWYRQSLGQGLEFLIYFQGNSAPDKSGLPSDRFSAERTGGSVSTLTIQRTQQEDSAVYLCASSPGQGGTEAFFGQGTRLTVV.

The chain employs TRBV7-2 and TRBJ2-7; 7 positions match TRBD2. Unmatched junction bases numbered 7, after V lost 0 bases and J lost 2 bases. CDR3 size: 16 residues. Looked up from germline, CDR1 is SGHTA and CDR2 is FQGNSA. This CDR3 reads CASSLAEAGRTYEQYF. The CDR3 region has the DNA TGTGCCAGCAGCTTAGCCGAAGCGGGGCGAACCTACGAGCAGTACTTC. Full variable domain (rest looked up from reference TRBV7-2 and TRBJ2-7): GAGVSQSPSNKVTEKGKDVELRCDPISGHTALYWYRQSLGQGLEFLIYFQGNSAPDKSGLPSDRFSAERTGGSVSTLTIQRTQQEDSAVYLCASSLAEAGRTYEQYFGPGTRLTVT.

The rearrangement joins TRBV28 to TRBJ2-5; 7 bases are a match to TRBD2. Germline V CDR1 and CDR2: MDHEN, SYDVKM. Germline trimming cut 2 bases from V and 7 bases from J; bases unmatched to any gene: 4. The CDR3 extends over 13 amino acids. The CDR3 bases are TGTGCCAGCAGTTTAGAGGCTAGCGGGACCCAGTACTTC. This gives the protein CASSLEASGTQYF.